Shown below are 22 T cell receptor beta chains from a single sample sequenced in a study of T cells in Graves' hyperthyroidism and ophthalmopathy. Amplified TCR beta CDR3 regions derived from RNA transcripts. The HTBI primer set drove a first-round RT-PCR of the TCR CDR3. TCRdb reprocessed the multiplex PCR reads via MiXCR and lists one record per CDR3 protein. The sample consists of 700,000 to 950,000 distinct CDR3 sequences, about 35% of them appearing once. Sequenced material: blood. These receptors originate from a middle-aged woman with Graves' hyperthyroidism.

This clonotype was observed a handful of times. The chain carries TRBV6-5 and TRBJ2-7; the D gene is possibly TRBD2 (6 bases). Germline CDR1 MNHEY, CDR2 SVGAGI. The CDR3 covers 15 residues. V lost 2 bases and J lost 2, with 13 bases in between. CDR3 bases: TGTGCCAGCAGTTACGGAGGGCACCTAGCCTACGAGCAGTACTTC. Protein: CASSYGGHLAYEQYF.

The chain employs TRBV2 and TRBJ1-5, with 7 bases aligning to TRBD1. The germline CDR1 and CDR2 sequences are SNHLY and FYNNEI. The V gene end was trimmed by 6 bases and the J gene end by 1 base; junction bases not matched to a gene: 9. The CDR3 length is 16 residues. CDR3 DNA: TGTGCCAGCAGACAGGGGAACCGAGGGAGCAATCAGCCCCAGCATTTT. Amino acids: CASRQGNRGSNQPQHF.

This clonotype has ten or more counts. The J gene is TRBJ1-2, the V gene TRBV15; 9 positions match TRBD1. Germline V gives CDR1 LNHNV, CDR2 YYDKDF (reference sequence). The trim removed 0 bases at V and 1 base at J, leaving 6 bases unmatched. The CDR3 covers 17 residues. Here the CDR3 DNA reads TGTGCCACCAGCAGAGACGGGACAGGGCCTTTTAACTATGGCTACACCTTC. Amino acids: CATSRDGTGPFNYGYTF.

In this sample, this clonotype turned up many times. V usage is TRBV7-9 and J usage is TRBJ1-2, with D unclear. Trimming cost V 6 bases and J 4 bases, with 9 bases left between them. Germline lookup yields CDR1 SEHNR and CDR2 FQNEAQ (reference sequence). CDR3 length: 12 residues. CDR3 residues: CASRSPFYGYTF. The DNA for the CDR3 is TGTGCCAGCAGATCACCTTTCTATGGCTACACCTTC.

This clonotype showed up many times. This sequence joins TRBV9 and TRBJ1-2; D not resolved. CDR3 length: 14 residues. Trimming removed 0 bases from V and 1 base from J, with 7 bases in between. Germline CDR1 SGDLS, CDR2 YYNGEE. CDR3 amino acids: CASSVDLHNYGYTF. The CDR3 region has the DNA TGTGCCAGCAGCGTAGACCTCCATAACTATGGCTACACCTTC.

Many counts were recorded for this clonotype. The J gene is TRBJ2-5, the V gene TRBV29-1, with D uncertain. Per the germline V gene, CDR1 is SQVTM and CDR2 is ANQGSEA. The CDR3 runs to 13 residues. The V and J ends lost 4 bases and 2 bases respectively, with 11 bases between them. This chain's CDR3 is CSVASSSQETQYF. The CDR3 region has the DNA TGCAGCGTTGCGTCCAGCTCACAAGAGACCCAGTACTTC.

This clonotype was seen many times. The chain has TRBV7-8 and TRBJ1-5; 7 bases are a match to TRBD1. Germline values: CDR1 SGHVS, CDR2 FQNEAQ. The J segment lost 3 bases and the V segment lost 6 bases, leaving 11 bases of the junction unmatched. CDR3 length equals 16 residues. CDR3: CASSHTRDSYNQPQHF. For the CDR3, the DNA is TGTGCCAGCAGTCATACCCGGGACAGCTACAATCAGCCCCAGCATTTT.

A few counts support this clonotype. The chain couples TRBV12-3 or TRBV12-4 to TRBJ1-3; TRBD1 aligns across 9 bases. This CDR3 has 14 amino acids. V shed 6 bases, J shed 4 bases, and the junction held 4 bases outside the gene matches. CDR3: CASRGTGLGNTIYF. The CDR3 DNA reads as TGTGCCAGCAGAGGGACAGGGCTAGGAAACACCATATATTTT.

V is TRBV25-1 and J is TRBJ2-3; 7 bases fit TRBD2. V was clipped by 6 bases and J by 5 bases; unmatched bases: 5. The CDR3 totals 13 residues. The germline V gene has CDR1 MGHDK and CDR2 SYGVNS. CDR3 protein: CASRTSGGDTQYF. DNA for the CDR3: TGTGCCAGCAGGACGTCGGGGGGAGATACGCAGTATTTT.

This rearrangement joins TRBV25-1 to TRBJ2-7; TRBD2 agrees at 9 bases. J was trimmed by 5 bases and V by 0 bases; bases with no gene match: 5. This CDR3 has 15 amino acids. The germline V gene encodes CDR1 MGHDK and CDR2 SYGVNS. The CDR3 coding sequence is TGTGCCAGCAGTGAATATATAGGGACTAGCAACGAGCAGTACTTC. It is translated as CASSEYIGTSNEQYF.

The CDR3 nucleotides read TGCGCCAGCAGCCAAGATCCTGGCCCCTCAGGGGCCTCCGGGAGACTGTTTTTT. Translated: CASSQDPGPSGASGRLFF. J is TRBJ1-4 and V is TRBV4-3; D possibly corresponds to TRBD1 (6 bases). V lost 0 bases to trimming and J lost 13 bases, with 27 bases between them. The CDR3 has 18 amino acids. Germline CDR1 LGHNA, CDR2 YSLEER.

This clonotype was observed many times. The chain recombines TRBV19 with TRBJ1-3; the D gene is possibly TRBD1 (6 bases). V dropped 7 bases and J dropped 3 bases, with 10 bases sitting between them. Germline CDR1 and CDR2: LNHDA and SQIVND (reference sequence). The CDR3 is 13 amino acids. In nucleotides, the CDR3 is TGTGCCAGTACCAGGACAGTTGGAAACACCATATATTTT. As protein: CASTRTVGNTIYF. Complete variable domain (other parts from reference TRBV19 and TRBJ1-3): DGGITQSPKYLFRKEGQNVTLSCEQNLNHDAMYWYRQDPGQGLRLIYYSQIVNDFQKGDIAEGYSVSREKKESFPLTVTSAQKNPTAFYLCASTRTVGNTIYFGEGSWLTVV.

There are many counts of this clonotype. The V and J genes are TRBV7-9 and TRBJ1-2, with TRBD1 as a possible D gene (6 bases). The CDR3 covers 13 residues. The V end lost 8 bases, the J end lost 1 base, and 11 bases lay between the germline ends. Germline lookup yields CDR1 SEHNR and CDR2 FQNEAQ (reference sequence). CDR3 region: CASWRGDNYGYTF. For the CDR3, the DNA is TGTGCCAGCTGGAGGGGGGATAACTATGGCTACACCTTC.

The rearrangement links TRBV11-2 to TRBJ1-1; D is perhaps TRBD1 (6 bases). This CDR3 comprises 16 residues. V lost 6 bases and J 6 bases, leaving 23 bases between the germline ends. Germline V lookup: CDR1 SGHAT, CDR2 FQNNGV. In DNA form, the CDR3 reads TGTGCCAGCAGTTTCCTCCCAGGGGAACGGTCGGCTGAAGCTTTCTTT. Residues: CASSFLPGERSAEAFF.

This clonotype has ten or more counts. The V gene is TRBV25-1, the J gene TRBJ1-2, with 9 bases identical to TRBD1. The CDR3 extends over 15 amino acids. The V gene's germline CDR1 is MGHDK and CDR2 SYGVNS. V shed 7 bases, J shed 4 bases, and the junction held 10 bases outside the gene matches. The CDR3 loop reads CASTPGTGIFYGYTF. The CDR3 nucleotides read TGTGCCAGCACCCCCGGGACAGGGATCTTCTATGGCTACACCTTC.

The CDR3 sequence: CASKQGGRSEQFF. In DNA form, the CDR3 reads TGTGCCAGCAAACAGGGGGGGAGAAGTGAGCAGTTCTTC. This sequence joins TRBV7-9 and TRBJ2-1; D perhaps matches TRBD1 (8 bases). The CDR3 contains 13 residues. The germline V gene has CDR1 SEHNR and CDR2 FQNEAQ (reference sequence). The V end was cut by 7 bases, the J end by 9 bases, with 16 bases between.

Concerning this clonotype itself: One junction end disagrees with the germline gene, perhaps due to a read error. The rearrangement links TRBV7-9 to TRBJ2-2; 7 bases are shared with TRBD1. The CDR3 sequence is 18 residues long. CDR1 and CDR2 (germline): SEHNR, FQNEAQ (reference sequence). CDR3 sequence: CASSPNLWGTANTGELFF. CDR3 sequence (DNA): TGCGCCAGCAGCCCAAACCTCTGGGGGACAGCGAACACCGGGGAGCTGTTTTTT.

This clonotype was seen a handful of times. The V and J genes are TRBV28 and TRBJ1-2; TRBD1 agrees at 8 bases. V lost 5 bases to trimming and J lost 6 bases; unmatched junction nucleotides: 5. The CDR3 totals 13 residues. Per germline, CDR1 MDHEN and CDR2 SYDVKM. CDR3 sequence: CASSRTGSDGYTF. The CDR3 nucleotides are TGTGCCAGCAGTCGGACAGGGTCGGATGGCTACACCTTC.

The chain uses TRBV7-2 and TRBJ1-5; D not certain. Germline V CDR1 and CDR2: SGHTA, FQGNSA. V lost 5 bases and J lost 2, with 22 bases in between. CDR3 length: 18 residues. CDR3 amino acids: CASSQGWNGGMGNQPQHF. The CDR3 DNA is TGTGCCAGCAGCCAAGGGTGGAATGGAGGGATGGGCAATCAGCCCCAGCATTTT.

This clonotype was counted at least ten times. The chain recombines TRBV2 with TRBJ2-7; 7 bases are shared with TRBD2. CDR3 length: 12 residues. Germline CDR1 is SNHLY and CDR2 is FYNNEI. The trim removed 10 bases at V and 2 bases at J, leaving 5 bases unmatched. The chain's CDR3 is CAKRDSAYEQYF. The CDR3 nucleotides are TGTGCCAAGCGGGACTCCGCCTACGAGCAGTACTTC.

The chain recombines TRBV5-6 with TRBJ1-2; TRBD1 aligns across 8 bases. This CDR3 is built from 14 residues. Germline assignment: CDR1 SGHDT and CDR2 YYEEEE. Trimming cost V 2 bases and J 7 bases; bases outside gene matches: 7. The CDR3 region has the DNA TGTGCCAGCAGCTTAGGACAGGGTCGGCGTGGCTACACCTTC. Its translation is CASSLGQGRRGYTF.

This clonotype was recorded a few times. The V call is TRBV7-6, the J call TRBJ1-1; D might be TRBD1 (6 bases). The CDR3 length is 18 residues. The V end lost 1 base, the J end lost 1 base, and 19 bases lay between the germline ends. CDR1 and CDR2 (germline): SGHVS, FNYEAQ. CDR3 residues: CASSLDGTPFIQNTEAFF. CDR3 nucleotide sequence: TGTGCCAGCAGCTTAGATGGGACACCCTTCATACAGAACACTGAAGCTTTCTTT. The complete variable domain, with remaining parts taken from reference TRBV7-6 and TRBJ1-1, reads GAGVSQSPRYKVTKRGQDVALRCDPISGHVSLYWYRQALGQGPEFLTYFNYEAQQDKSGLPNDRFSAERPEGSISTLTIQRTEQRDSAMYRCASSLDGTPFIQNTEAFFGQGTRLTVV.